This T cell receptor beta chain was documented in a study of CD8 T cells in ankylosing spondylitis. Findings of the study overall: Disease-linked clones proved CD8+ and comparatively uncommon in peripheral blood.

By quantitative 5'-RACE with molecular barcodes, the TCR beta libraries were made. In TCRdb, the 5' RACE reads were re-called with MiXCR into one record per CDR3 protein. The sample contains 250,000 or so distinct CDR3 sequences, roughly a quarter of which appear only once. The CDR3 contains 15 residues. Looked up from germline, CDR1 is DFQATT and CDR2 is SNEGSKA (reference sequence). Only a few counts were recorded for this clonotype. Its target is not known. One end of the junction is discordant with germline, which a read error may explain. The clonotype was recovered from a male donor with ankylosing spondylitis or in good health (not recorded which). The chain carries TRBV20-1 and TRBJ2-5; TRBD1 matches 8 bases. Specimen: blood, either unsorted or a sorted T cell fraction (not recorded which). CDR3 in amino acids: CSARGTGRYQETQYF. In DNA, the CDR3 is TGCAGTGCAAGAGGGACAGGACGGTACCAAGAGACCCAGTACTTC.